This T cell receptor beta chain was identified during a study of control samples from healthy donors and cancer patients. This clone came up once. The assay was immunoSEQ multiplex PCR, and TCRdb's table has in-frame clones only and misses some. The sample holds under 130,000 clones; around 89% are singletons and the top ten take under 20%. V was shortened by 4 bases and J by 0 bases, with 13 bases between the two germline ends. Looked up from germline, CDR1 is SGHVS and CDR2 is FQNEAQ. The CDR3 length is 16 residues. The V call is TRBV7-8, the J call TRBJ1-3; D is possibly TRBD1 (6 bases). This TCR came from a man aged 55 to 70 with lung cancer. What was sequenced was PBMCs. DNA for the CDR3: TGTGCCAGCAGCTACTTGACAGGAAGCTCTGGAAACACCATATATTTT. This gives the protein CASSYLTGSSGNTIYF. The full variable domain, in which reference TRBV7-8 and TRBJ1-3 provide the parts outside the CDR3, is GAGVSQSPRYKVAKRGQDVALRCDPISGHVSLFWYQQALGQGPEFLTYFQNEAQLDKSGLPSDRFFAERPEGSVSTLKIQRTQQEDSAVYLCASSYLTGSSGNTIYFGEGSWLTVV.